The 26 T cell receptor beta chains below come from one sample, sequenced in a study of blood T cell repertoires in COVID-19. The data were produced by immunoSEQ multiplex PCR, yet TCRdb's version contains in-frame clones alone and is incomplete. The repertoire holds about 210,000 clones, with under 95% as singletons. Sequencing used peripheral blood. Receptors were obtained from a man under 40 with acute or convalescent COVID-19.

This chain connects TRBV5-1 to TRBJ2-1, with a tentative D call TRBD2 (6 bases). CDR1 is SGHRS, CDR2 YFSETQ, per germline. The CDR3 has 13 amino acids. V lost 4 bases and J 8 bases, leaving 13 bases between the germline ends. CDR3 in DNA: TGCGCCAGCAGCGGGACTCAAGTCGATGAGCAGTTCTTC. This gives the protein CASSGTQVDEQFF.

The chain joins TRBV20-1 to TRBJ1-2; D is unresolved. The CDR3 consists of 11 residues. Germline CDR1 is DFQATT and CDR2 is SNEGSKA (reference sequence). V was clipped by 2 bases and J by 3 bases, with 4 bases between them. CDR3 DNA: TGCAGTGCTAGAACAGACTATGGCTACACCTTC. Translation: CSARTDYGYTF.

This clone was picked up a small number of times. The chain combines TRBV7-3 with TRBJ2-4; TRBD2 is a possible D gene (6 bases). This CDR3 comprises 14 residues. Germline values: CDR1 SGHTA, CDR2 FQGTGA. V was clipped by 5 bases and J by 9 bases, with 17 bases between them. The CDR3 nucleotides are TGTGCCAGCAGCCCGGGAAGGCTGGGGGGCATTCAGTACTTC. Its protein is CASSPGRLGGIQYF.

The chain couples TRBV28 to TRBJ1-1; TRBD1 might be the D (5 bases). CDR1 MDHEN and CDR2 SYDVKM come from the germline V gene. The CDR3 length is 14 residues. Trimming left V 3 bases short and J 3 bases short, with 11 bases between. The CDR3 here is CASSFQGTDTEAFF. The DNA for the CDR3 is TGTGCCAGCAGTTTTCAGGGAACTGACACTGAAGCTTTCTTT.

The V gene is TRBV15, the J gene TRBJ2-7, with a tentative D call TRBD2 (5 bases). The CDR3 loop spans 14 amino acids. Trimming cost V 8 bases and J 5 bases, with 19 bases left between them. Germline V lookup: CDR1 LNHNV, CDR2 YYDKDF (reference sequence). CDR3 coding DNA: TGTGCCACCCACGACGAGGTTGGGAGCCACGAGCAGTACTTC. Its protein is CATHDEVGSHEQYF.

The rearrangement uses TRBV28 and TRBJ2-1; 10 bases map to TRBD2. CDR1 MDHEN and CDR2 SYDVKM come from the germline V gene. The CDR3 consists of 15 residues. V was clipped by 4 bases and J by 8 bases; unmatched bases: 8. CDR3 amino acids: CASSSPGLARYEQFF. The CDR3 nucleotides are TGTGCCAGCAGTTCACCGGGACTAGCGAGGTATGAGCAGTTCTTC.

V is TRBV29-1 and J is TRBJ2-3; 7 bases are shared with TRBD1. The CDR3 totals 14 residues. Germline V CDR1 and CDR2: SQVTM, ANQGSEA. V lost 6 bases to trimming and J lost 3 bases; unmatched junction nucleotides: 9. CDR3 in amino acids: CSVPGQIPTDTQYF. CDR3 DNA sequence: TGCAGCGTGCCGGGACAGATACCTACAGATACGCAGTATTTT.

This chain connects TRBV3-1 (or the pseudogene TRBV3-2) to TRBJ2-7; 9 bases line up with TRBD1. With 5 bases clipped from V and 4 bases from J, the junction kept 6 bases outside the gene matches. The CDR3 has 14 residues. Germline-derived CDR1 and CDR2 are LGHDT and YNNKEL (reference sequence). CDR3 coding DNA: TGTGCCAGCAGCACCCCCGGGACAGGGTACGAGCAGTACTTC. It codes for CASSTPGTGYEQYF.

The chain joins TRBV5-1 to TRBJ2-3; D is ambiguous. The V gene's germline CDR1 is SGHRS and CDR2 YFSETQ. This CDR3 contains 15 residues. With 0 bases removed from V and 1 base from J, the gap between germline ends came to 9 bases. CDR3 DNA sequence: TGCGCCAGCAGCTTGGGGCAGGTTCGCACAGATACGCAGTATTTT. Amino acid sequence: CASSLGQVRTDTQYF.

The V and J genes are TRBV6-1 and TRBJ1-2; D ambiguous. Trimming pared 1 base from V and 0 bases from J, leaving 3 bases between. This CDR3 comprises 13 residues. Germline V CDR1 and CDR2: MNHNS, SASEGT. CDR3 in DNA: TGTGCCAGCAGTGAAGTCGCTAACTATGGCTACACCTTC. The encoded protein is CASSEVANYGYTF.

This chain uses TRBV27 with TRBJ2-7; D is perhaps TRBD1 (6 bases). V was pared by 3 bases and J by 7 bases, with 16 bases between. The CDR3 has 14 amino acids. Germline CDR1 reads MNHEY; CDR2 reads SMNVEV (reference sequence). CDR3 protein: CASSFDRTAREQYF. The DNA of the CDR3 is TGTGCCAGCAGTTTTGACAGGACAGCTAGGGAGCAGTACTTC.

This clone was found once. The chain recombines TRBV11-2 with TRBJ2-3, with TRBD2 as a possible D gene (7 bases). Germline V gene sequence: CDR1 SGHAT, CDR2 FQNNGV. This CDR3 is built from 15 residues. V was cut by 6 bases and J by 2 bases, with 15 bases left in between. For the CDR3, the DNA is TGTGCCAGCAGTCGGGGGGCGGGGAACACAGATACGCAGTATTTT. Its translation is CASSRGAGNTDTQYF.

The chain recombines TRBV2 with TRBJ1-6; 7 nucleotides align to TRBD1. This CDR3 spans 18 amino acids. Germline assignment: CDR1 SNHLY and CDR2 FYNNEI. V lost 5 bases and J lost 4; bases outside the gene matches: 14. The CDR3 spells CASSLSGGKTGYNSPLHF. The CDR3 region has the DNA TGTGCCAGCAGTCTTTCCGGGGGAAAGACAGGGTATAATTCACCCCTCCACTTT.

CDR3 in amino acids: CASSRGGGFSYEQYF. The CDR3, as DNA: TGTGCCAGCAGCCGGGGGGGCGGCTTCTCCTACGAGCAGTACTTC. V gene TRBV2 combines with J gene TRBJ2-7; 8 bases align to TRBD2. V dropped 6 bases and J dropped 0; count of bases not matched to a gene: 7. This CDR3 has 15 residues. Germline-derived CDR1 and CDR2 are SNHLY and FYNNEI.

The CDR3 protein is CASSFRGGSDSYNSPLHF. DNA for the CDR3: TGTGCCAGCAGCTTCCGGGGGGGGTCGGACTCCTATAATTCACCCCTCCACTTT. The rearrangement uses TRBV7-2 and TRBJ1-6; the D gene is possibly TRBD1 (5 bases). This CDR3 is built from 18 residues. Deletions cut 3 bases from V and 0 bases from J, with 15 bases between. Germline assignment: CDR1 SGHTA and CDR2 FQGNSA.

The chain carries TRBV27 and TRBJ2-7; D is possibly TRBD2 (6 bases). Germline V gene lookup returns CDR1 MNHEY and CDR2 SMNVEV (reference sequence). The V gene lost 0 bases and the J gene lost 7 bases, with 10 bases spanning the gap. The CDR3 covers 13 residues. The CDR3 sequence is CASSLSGGREQYF. In nucleotides, the CDR3 is TGTGCCAGCAGTTTATCGGGGGGACGGGAGCAGTACTTC.

The chain joins TRBV7-9 to TRBJ1-2; D ambiguous. Germline CDR1 SEHNR, CDR2 FQNEAQ (reference sequence). This CDR3 comprises 13 residues. V was cut by 2 bases and J by 8 bases, with 12 bases left in between. CDR3 loop: CASSLHLDGGYTF. CDR3 in DNA: TGTGCCAGCAGCTTACACCTAGACGGCGGCTACACCTTC.

The chain employs TRBV19 and TRBJ2-1; TRBD1 matches at 8 bases. The CDR3 is 13 amino acids. V lost 6 bases to trimming and J lost 7 bases; unmatched junction nucleotides: 5. Germline CDR1 LNHDA, CDR2 SQIVND (reference sequence). CDR3 protein: CASRDRGGNEQFF. In DNA form, the CDR3 reads TGTGCCAGTAGAGACAGGGGTGGGAATGAGCAGTTCTTC.

J is TRBJ1-6 and V is TRBV5-1, with 8 bases aligning to TRBD1. Trimming cost V 2 bases and J 3 bases; bases outside gene matches: 10. The CDR3 contains 18 residues. Germline V gene lookup returns CDR1 SGHRS and CDR2 YFSETQ. Here the CDR3 reads CASSFSGQGISYNSPLHF. CDR3 bases: TGCGCCAGCAGCTTCTCCGGACAGGGCATTAGCTATAATTCACCCCTCCACTTT.

The V gene is TRBV9, the J gene TRBJ2-7; D might be TRBD1 (6 bases). The CDR3 covers 17 residues. V was clipped by 3 bases and J by 0 bases, with 19 bases between them. Germline CDR1 reads SGDLS; CDR2 reads YYNGEE. CDR3 amino acids: CASSGRQGIGSSYEQYF. In nucleotides, the CDR3 is TGTGCCAGCAGCGGTAGGCAGGGGATAGGCAGCTCCTACGAGCAGTACTTC.

V and J are TRBV7-3 and TRBJ2-2, with 8 bases matching TRBD1. Germline V gene sequence: CDR1 SGHTA, CDR2 FQGTGA. Trimming took 5 bases from V and 7 from J; bases not matched to a gene: 9. CDR3 length equals 15 residues. In DNA form, the CDR3 reads TGTGCCAGCAGCCCCCCAGGGGGCAATGGCGGGGAGCTGTTTTTT. This codes for CASSPPGGNGGELFF.

The chain recombines TRBV5-1 with TRBJ1-2, with D perhaps TRBD1 (5 bases). This CDR3 has 13 residues. The ends were cut back, 2 bases at V and 8 bases at J, with 13 bases in the middle. Germline CDR1 reads SGHRS; CDR2 reads YFSETQ. As DNA, the CDR3 is TGCGCCAGCAGCTTAGAAGGGGCACTGGGCTACACCTTC. This gives the protein CASSLEGALGYTF.

This sequence joins TRBV10-1 and TRBJ2-3; the D gene is possibly TRBD1 (5 bases). CDR3 size: 15 residues. The V gene's germline CDR1 is WNHNN and CDR2 SYGVQD (reference sequence). Between the trimmed V and J ends, which lost 5 bases and 0 bases, there was a span of 12 bases. In DNA, the CDR3 is TGCGCCAGCAGTAAGGGGATTACTAGCACAGATACGCAGTATTTT. Amino acids: CASSKGITSTDTQYF.

This chain uses TRBV2 with TRBJ1-2, with D maybe TRBD1 (5 bases). V was shortened by 3 bases and J by 5 bases, with 16 bases between the two germline ends. Per the germline V gene, CDR1 is SNHLY and CDR2 is FYNNEI. The CDR3 runs to 15 residues. In DNA form, the CDR3 reads TGTGCCAGCAGTGAGGGATTGACAGTGGAATATGGCTACACCTTC. This translates into CASSEGLTVEYGYTF.

This chain joins TRBV5-4 and TRBJ2-3, with 8 bases aligning to TRBD1. The CDR3 covers 15 residues. Germline loops: CDR1 SGHNT, CDR2 YYREEE (reference sequence). V lost 4 bases to trimming and J lost 6 bases; unmatched junction nucleotides: 10. The CDR3 nucleotides read TGTGCCAGCAGCCCACCAGGGGGCGCAGGGGATACGCAGTATTTT. This translates into CASSPPGGAGDTQYF.

On this clone itself: Other DNA sequences within the sample encode an identical CDR3. The J gene is TRBJ1-5, the V gene TRBV30, with 7 bases identical to TRBD1. This CDR3 spans 13 amino acids. The junction had 0 bases not matched to a gene; V was cut back by 2 bases and J by 2 bases. The V gene's germline CDR1 is GTSNPN and CDR2 SVGIG (reference sequence). The CDR3 DNA reads as TGTGCCTGGAGTACAGGGGGCAATCAGCCCCAGCATTTT. As protein: CAWSTGGNQPQHF.